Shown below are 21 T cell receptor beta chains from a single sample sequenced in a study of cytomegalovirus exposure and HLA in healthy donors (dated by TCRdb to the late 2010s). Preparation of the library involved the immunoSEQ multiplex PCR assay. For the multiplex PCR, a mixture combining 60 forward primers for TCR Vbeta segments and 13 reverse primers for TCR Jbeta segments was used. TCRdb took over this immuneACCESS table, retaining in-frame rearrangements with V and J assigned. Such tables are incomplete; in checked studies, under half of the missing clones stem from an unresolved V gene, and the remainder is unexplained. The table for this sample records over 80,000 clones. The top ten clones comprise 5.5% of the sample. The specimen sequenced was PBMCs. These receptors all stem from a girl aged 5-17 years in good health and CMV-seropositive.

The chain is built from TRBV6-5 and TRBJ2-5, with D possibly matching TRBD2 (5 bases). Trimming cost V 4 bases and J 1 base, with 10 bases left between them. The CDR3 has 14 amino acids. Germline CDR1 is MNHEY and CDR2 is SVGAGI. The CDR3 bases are TGTGCCAGCAGTTCACTAGACTTCCAAGAGACCCAGTACTTC. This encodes CASSSLDFQETQYF.

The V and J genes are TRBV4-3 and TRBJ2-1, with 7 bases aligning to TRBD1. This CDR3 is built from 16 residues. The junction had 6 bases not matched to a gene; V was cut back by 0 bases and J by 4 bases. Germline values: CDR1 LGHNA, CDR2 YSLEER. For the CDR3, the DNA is TGCGCCAGCAGCCAAGAAGGGGACAGAAGTTACAATGAGCAGTTCTTC. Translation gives CASSQEGDRSYNEQFF.

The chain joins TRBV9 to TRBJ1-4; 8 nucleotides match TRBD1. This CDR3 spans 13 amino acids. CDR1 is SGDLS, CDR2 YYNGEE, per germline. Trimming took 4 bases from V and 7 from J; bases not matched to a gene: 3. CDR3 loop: CASSPGTGEKLFF. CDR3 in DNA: TGTGCCAGCAGCCCCGGGACAGGTGAAAAACTGTTTTTT.

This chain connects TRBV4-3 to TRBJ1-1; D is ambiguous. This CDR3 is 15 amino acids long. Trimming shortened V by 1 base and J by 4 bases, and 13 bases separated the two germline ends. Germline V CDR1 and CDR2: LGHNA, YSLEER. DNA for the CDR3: TGCGCCAGCAGCCAAGTCGCGTTAGTAAGCACTGAAGCTTTCTTT. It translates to CASSQVALVSTEAFF.

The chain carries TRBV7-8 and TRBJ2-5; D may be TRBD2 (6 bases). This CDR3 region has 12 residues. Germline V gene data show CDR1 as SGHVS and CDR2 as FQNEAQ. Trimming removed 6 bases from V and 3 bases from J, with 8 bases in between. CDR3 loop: CASRPGEETQYF. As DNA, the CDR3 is TGTGCCAGCAGACCGGGGGAAGAGACCCAGTACTTC. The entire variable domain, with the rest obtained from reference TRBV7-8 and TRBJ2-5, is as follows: GAGVSQSPRYKVAKRGQDVALRCDPISGHVSLFWYQQALGQGPEFLTYFQNEAQLDKSGLPSDRFFAERPEGSVSTLKIQRTQQEDSAVYLCASRPGEETQYFGPGTRLLVL.

The CDR3 sequence is CASSHRQGDEQYF. For the CDR3, the DNA is TGCGCCAGCAGCCACAGACAGGGTGACGAGCAGTACTTC. The chain carries TRBV4-3 and TRBJ2-7, with 7 bases identical to TRBD1. This CDR3 comprises 13 residues. Germline V gene sequence: CDR1 LGHNA, CDR2 YSLEER. The V gene end was trimmed by 3 bases and the J gene end by 5 bases; junction bases not matched to a gene: 4.

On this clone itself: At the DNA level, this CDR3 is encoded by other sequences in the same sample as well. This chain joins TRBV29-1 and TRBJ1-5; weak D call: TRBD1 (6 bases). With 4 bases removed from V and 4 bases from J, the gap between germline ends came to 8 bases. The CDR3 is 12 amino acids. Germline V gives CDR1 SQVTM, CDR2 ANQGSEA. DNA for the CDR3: TGCAGCGTTGTCCAGGGGAATCAGCCCCAGCATTTT. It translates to CSVVQGNQPQHF.

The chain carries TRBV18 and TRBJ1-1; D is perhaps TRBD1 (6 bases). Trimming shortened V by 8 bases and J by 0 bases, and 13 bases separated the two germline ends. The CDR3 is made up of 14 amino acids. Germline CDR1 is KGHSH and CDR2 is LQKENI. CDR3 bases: TGTGCCAGCCCGCAGGACAGATTGAACACTGAAGCTTTCTTT. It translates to CASPQDRLNTEAFF. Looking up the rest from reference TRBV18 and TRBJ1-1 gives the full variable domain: NAGVMQNPRHLVRRRGQEARLRCSPMKGHSHVYWYRQLPEEGLKFMVYLQKENIIDESGMPKERFSAEFPKEGPSILRIQQVVRGDSAAYFCASPQDRLNTEAFFGQGTRLTVV.

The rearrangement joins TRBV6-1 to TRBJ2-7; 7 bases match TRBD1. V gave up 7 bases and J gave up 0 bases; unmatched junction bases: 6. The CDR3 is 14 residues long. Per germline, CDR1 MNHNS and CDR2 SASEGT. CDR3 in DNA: TGTGCCAGCACAAGAGGGGACAGCTCCTACGAGCAGTACGTC. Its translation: CASTRGDSSYEQYV.

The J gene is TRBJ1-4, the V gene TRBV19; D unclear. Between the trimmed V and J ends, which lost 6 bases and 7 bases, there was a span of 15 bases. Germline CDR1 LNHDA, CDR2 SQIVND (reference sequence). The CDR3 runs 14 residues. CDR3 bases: TGTGCCAGTAGGGATCCATGGGCCTTTGAAAAACTGTTTTTT. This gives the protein CASRDPWAFEKLFF.

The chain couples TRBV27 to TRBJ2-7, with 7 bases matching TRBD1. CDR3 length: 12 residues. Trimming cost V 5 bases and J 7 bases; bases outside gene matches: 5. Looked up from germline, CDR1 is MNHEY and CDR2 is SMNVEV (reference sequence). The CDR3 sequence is CASSETGSEQYF. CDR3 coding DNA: TGTGCCAGCAGTGAGACAGGGAGTGAGCAGTACTTC.

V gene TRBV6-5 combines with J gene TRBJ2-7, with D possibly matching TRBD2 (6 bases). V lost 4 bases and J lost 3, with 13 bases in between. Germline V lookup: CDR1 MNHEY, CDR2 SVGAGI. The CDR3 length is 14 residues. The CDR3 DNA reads TGTGCCAGCAGTTCGGGCGGGGATTACTACGAGCAGTACTTC. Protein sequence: CASSSGGDYYEQYF.

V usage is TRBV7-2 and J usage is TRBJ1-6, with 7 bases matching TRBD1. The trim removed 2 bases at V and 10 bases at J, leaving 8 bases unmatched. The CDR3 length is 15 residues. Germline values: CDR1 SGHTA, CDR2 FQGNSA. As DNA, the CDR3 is TGTGCCAGCAGCTTATGGAAGGGGGCAAAATCACCCCTCCACTTT. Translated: CASSLWKGAKSPLHF. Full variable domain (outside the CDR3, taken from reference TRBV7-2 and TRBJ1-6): GAGVSQSPSNKVTEKGKDVELRCDPISGHTALYWYRQSLGQGLEFLIYFQGNSAPDKSGLPSDRFSAERTGGSVSTLTIQRTQQEDSAVYLCASSLWKGAKSPLHFGNGTRLTVT.

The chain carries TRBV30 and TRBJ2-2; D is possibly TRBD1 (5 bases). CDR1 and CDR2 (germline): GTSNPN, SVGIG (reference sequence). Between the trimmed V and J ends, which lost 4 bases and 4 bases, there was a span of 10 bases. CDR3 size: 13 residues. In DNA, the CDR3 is TGTGCCTGGACAGATGGGGCCACCGGGGAGCTGTTTTTT. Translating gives CAWTDGATGELFF. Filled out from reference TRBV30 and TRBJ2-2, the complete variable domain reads SQTIHQWPATLVQPVGSPLSLECTVEGTSNPNLYWYRQAAGRGLQLLFYSVGIGQISSEVPQNLSASRPQDRQFILSSKKLLLSDSGFYLCAWTDGATGELFFGEGSRLTVL.

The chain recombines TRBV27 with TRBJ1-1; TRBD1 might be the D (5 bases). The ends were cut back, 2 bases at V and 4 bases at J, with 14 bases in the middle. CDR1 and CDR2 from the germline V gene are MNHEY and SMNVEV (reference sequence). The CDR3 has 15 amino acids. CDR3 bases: TGTGCCAGCAGTTTAAGTGCAGGGTTGGCCACTGAAGCTTTCTTT. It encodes CASSLSAGLATEAFF.

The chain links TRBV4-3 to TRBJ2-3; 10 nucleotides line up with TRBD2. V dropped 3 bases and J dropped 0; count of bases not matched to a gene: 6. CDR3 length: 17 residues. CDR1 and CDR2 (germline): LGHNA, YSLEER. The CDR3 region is CASSHQLAGTSTDTQYF. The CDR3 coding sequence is TGCGCCAGCAGCCACCAACTAGCGGGGACTAGCACAGATACGCAGTATTTT.

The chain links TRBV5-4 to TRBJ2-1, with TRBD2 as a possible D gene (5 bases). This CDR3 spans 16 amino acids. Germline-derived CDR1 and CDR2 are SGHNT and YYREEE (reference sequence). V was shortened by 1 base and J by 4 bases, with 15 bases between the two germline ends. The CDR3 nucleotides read TGTGCCAGCAGCTTGAAGTACGGGGTTGGTTACAATGAGCAGTTCTTC. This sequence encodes CASSLKYGVGYNEQFF.

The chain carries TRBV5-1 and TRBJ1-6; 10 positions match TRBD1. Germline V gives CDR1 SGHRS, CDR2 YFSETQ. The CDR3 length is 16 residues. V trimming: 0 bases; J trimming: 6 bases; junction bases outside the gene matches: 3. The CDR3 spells CASSLVGTGVNSPLHF. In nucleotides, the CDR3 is TGCGCCAGCAGCTTGGTGGGGACAGGGGTTAATTCACCCCTCCACTTT.

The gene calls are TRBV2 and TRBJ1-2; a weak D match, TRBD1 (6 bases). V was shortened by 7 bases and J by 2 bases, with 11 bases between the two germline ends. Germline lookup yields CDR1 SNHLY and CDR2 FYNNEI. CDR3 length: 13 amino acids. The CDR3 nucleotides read TGTGCCAGCAACAGGGAAAACAACTATGGCTACACCTTC. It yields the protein CASNRENNYGYTF.

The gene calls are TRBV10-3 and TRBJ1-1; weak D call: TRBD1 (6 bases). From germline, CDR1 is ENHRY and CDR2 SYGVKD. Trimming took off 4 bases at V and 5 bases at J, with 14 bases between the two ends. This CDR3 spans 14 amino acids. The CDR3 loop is CAISVEGERTEAFF. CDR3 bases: TGTGCCATCAGTGTTGAGGGGGAAAGGACTGAAGCTTTCTTT.

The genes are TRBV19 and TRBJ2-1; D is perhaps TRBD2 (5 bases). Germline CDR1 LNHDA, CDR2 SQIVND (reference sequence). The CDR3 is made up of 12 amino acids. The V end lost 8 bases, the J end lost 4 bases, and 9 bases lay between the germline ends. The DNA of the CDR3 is TGTGCCAGTGGTCGGGATTACAATGAGCAGTTCTTC. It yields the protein CASGRDYNEQFF.